The 29 T cell receptor beta chains reported below all come from one sample, sequenced in a study of cytomegalovirus exposure and HLA in healthy donors. PCR employed 60 Vbeta and 13 Jbeta primers. TCRdb keeps only in-frame clones here, not all; method: immunoSEQ multiplex PCR. The table has some 220,000 clones, around 89% seen once; the top ten hold 0.95% to 1.1%. The sample comprised PBMCs. Source of these receptors: a woman aged 18-30 years in good health and CMV-seronegative.

This clone was picked up one time. The chain employs TRBV7-7 and TRBJ2-7; 7 bases fit TRBD1. After removal of 5 bases from V and 6 bases from J, the junction contained 10 bases not matched to a gene. CDR3 length: 14 amino acids. Germline V gives CDR1 SSHAT, CDR2 FNYEAQ (reference sequence). This CDR3 reads CASSHQLTGTEQYF. The CDR3 nucleotides read TGTGCCAGCAGCCACCAGCTGACAGGGACCGAGCAGTACTTC. Looking up the rest from reference TRBV7-7 and TRBJ2-7 gives the full variable domain: GAGVSQSPRYKVTKRGQDVTLRCDPISSHATLYWYQQALGQGPEFLTYFNYEAQPDKSGLPSDRFSAERPEGSISTLTIQRTEQRDSAMYRCASSHQLTGTEQYFGPGTRLTVT.

Here the CDR3 reads CSGDRETQYF. CDR3 DNA: TGCAGTGGAGATCGAGAGACCCAGTACTTC. The genes are TRBV20-1 and TRBJ2-5, with unresolved D. The germline V and J ends were trimmed by 7 bases and 4 bases, with 7 bases remaining between them. Germline lookup yields CDR1 DFQATT and CDR2 SNEGSKA (reference sequence). The CDR3 extends over 10 amino acids.

The rearrangement joins TRBV20-1 to TRBJ2-1; D not certain. This CDR3 has 11 amino acids. With 3 bases removed from V and 5 bases from J, the gap between germline ends came to 5 bases. Looked up from germline, CDR1 is DFQATT and CDR2 is SNEGSKA (reference sequence). In DNA form, the CDR3 reads TGCAGTGCTAGGGAGAACAATGAGCAGTTCTTC. Translation: CSARENNEQFF.

The J gene is TRBJ2-7, the V gene TRBV13, with D maybe TRBD2 (6 bases). The CDR3 runs to 14 residues. Germline V gene lookup returns CDR1 PRHDT and CDR2 FYEKMQ (reference sequence). V dropped 4 bases and J dropped 6 bases, with 16 bases sitting between them. CDR3 region: CASSSQTSSSEQYF. In nucleotides, the CDR3 is TGTGCCAGCAGCTCGCAGACTAGTTCTTCCGAGCAGTACTTC.

This clone was counted a few times. The chain uses TRBV5-1 and TRBJ2-1, with 9 positions matching TRBD2. Germline-derived CDR1 and CDR2 are SGHRS and YFSETQ. Germline trimming cut 5 bases from V and 10 bases from J; bases unmatched to any gene: 10. The CDR3 covers 14 residues. CDR3 DNA: TGCGCCAGCAGAAGGGTAGCGGGAGTATCCGAGCAGTTCTTC. Its translation: CASRRVAGVSEQFF. The full variable domain, with the rest looked up from reference TRBV5-1 and TRBJ2-1, is KAGVTQTPRYLIKTRGQQVTLSCSPISGHRSVSWYQQTPGQGLQFLFEYFSETQRNKGNFPGRFSGRQFSNSRSEMNVSTLELGDSALYLCASRRVAGVSEQFFGPGTRLTVL.

This chain uses TRBV18 with TRBJ2-5; TRBD1 matches 9 bases. Germline V gene data show CDR1 as KGHSH and CDR2 as LQKENI. Trimming took 6 bases from V and 4 from J; bases not matched to a gene: 3. The CDR3 runs to 13 residues. CDR3 DNA: TGTGCCAGCTCCCAACAGGGGGCAGAGACCCAGTACTTC. Its translation is CASSQQGAETQYF.

The chain joins TRBV7-9 to TRBJ1-1; D not resolved. The CDR3 is made up of 15 amino acids. Germline CDR1 and CDR2: SEHNR and FQNEAQ (reference sequence). V shed 2 bases and J shed 1 base, with 11 bases lying between them. CDR3 nucleotides: TGTGCCAGCAGCTTATTGGCTGAGGGGAACACTGAAGCTTTCTTT. Its protein is CASSLLAEGNTEAFF.

The chain employs TRBV18 and TRBJ1-2, with 12 bases matching TRBD1. Trimming took 3 bases from V and 2 from J; bases not matched to a gene: 1. The length of the CDR3 is 15 residues. The germline gives CDR1 KGHSH, CDR2 LQKENI. For the CDR3, the DNA is TGTGCCAGCTCACCGGGACAGGGGGCGAACTATGGCTACACCTTC. It specifies CASSPGQGANYGYTF.

This rearrangement joins TRBV15 to TRBJ2-5; 10 bases agree with TRBD2. The trim removed 3 bases at V and 2 bases at J, leaving 24 bases unmatched. The CDR3 covers 22 residues. The V gene's germline CDR1 is LNHNV and CDR2 YYDKDF (reference sequence). The CDR3 reads CATSSPHTPSGRGLRGQETQYF. Here the CDR3 DNA reads TGTGCCACCAGCAGCCCTCACACCCCTAGCGGGAGAGGGTTAAGGGGGCAAGAGACCCAGTACTTC.

The chain uses TRBV11-2 and TRBJ2-5, with a weak D call TRBD1 (6 bases). Trimming shortened V by 3 bases and J by 5 bases, and 7 bases separated the two germline ends. The CDR3 runs to 12 residues. Germline CDR1 reads SGHAT; CDR2 reads FQNNGV. The CDR3 DNA follows: TGTGCCAGCAGCTTGAGGGGGGAGACCCAGTACTTC. This sequence encodes CASSLRGETQYF.

This clone turned up a few times. This chain links TRBV9 with TRBJ2-7; tentative D call: TRBD2 (5 bases). Trimming left V 0 bases short and J 5 bases short, with 12 bases between. Germline CDR1 SGDLS, CDR2 YYNGEE. The CDR3 loop spans 14 amino acids. DNA of the CDR3: TGTGCCAGCAGCGTAGATTTGACTACTGACGAGCAGTACTTC. Translation gives CASSVDLTTDEQYF.

The rearrangement links TRBV9 to TRBJ2-3, with 8 bases identical to TRBD2. The CDR3 has 16 amino acids. The junction had 10 bases not matched to a gene; V was cut back by 4 bases and J by 3 bases. Germline V lookup: CDR1 SGDLS, CDR2 YYNGEE. CDR3 region: CASSSRGAGATDTQYF. The CDR3 coding sequence is TGTGCCAGCAGCTCTCGAGGAGCGGGGGCGACAGATACGCAGTATTTT. Together with reference TRBV9 and TRBJ2-3, the CDR3 gives the full variable domain: DSGVTQTPKHLITATGQRVTLRCSPRSGDLSVYWYQQSLDQGLQFLIQYYNGEERAKGNILERFSAQQFPDLHSELNLSSLELGDSALYFCASSSRGAGATDTQYFGPGTRLTVL.

The J gene is TRBJ2-2, the V gene TRBV4-1, with a tentative D call TRBD2 (5 bases). V lost 1 base, J lost 9 bases, and 9 bases lay in between. The CDR3 runs 13 residues. Germline assignment: CDR1 MGHRA and CDR2 YSYEKL. The CDR3 region has the DNA TGCGCCAGCAGCCAAGTGGAGGCTCGGGAGCTGTTTTTT. This encodes CASSQVEARELFF.

The chain is built from TRBV4-3 and TRBJ2-3; no definite D call. This CDR3 contains 14 residues. V was pared by 0 bases and J by 0 bases, with 4 bases between. Germline-derived CDR1 and CDR2 are LGHNA and YSLEER. In nucleotides, the CDR3 is TGCGCCAGCAGCCAAGAAACTAGCACAGATACGCAGTATTTT. This encodes CASSQETSTDTQYF.

This rearrangement joins TRBV21-1 to TRBJ2-7; the DNA was not compared with TRBD1, the D call given in the table. TRBV21-1 is flagged as a pseudogene. This CDR3 spans 20 amino acids. Written as DNA, the CDR3 is TGTGCCAGCAGCGGAATATCCGGGACAGGGGGCCCCTGCCCCCACGACGAGCAGTACTTC. As protein: CASSGISGTGGPCPHDEQYF.

The V call is TRBV9, the J call TRBJ2-1; 7 nucleotides align to TRBD2. CDR3 length: 16 residues. The V and J ends lost 4 bases and 4 bases, in that order; junction bases with no gene match: 11. Germline CDR1 is SGDLS and CDR2 is YYNGEE. The CDR3 nucleotides read TGTGCCAGCAGCTCAAGATCTAGCGGAGGTTACAATGAGCAGTTCTTC. This sequence encodes CASSSRSSGGYNEQFF.

This chain joins TRBV21-1 and TRBJ1-4; no check of the table's D call, TRBD1, against the DNA was made. TRBV21-1 is annotated as a pseudogene. The CDR3 extends over 18 amino acids. The CDR3 DNA reads TGTGCCAGCAGCAAAGCCCTCCGCCCCAGGGCTGTTAATGAAAAACTGTTTTTT. It codes for CASSKALRPRAVNEKLFF.

The DNA for the CDR3 is TGTGCCAGCCGAACGCGGGGTGGGACTTCCGCTACGCAGTATTTT. It specifies CASRTRGGTSATQYF. The chain joins TRBV2 to TRBJ2-3; perhaps TRBD2 as D (6 bases). CDR3 length: 15 residues. Germline V lookup: CDR1 SNHLY, CDR2 FYNNEI. V dropped 8 bases and J dropped 8 bases, with 23 bases sitting between them.

Concerning this clone itself: This CDR3 is also generated by other DNA sequences in the sample. The J gene is TRBJ1-2, the V gene TRBV15; TRBD1 might be the D (6 bases). Trimming took 0 bases from V and 2 from J, leaving 7 bases between them. The germline V gene has CDR1 LNHNV and CDR2 YYDKDF (reference sequence). The CDR3 length is 14 residues. CDR3: CATSRDRGNYGYTF. CDR3 bases: TGTGCCACCAGCAGAGACAGGGGAAACTATGGCTACACCTTC.

V gene TRBV5-1 combines with J gene TRBJ1-2; a possible D gene is TRBD1 (6 bases). Trimming shortened V by 1 base and J by 7 bases, and 11 bases separated the two germline ends. The CDR3 loop spans 13 amino acids. CDR1 SGHRS and CDR2 YFSETQ come from the germline V gene. CDR3 coding DNA: TGCGCCAGCAGCTTGCTACAGGGCGGTGGCTACACCTTC. This translates into CASSLLQGGGYTF. Full variable domain (missing parts from reference TRBV5-1 and TRBJ1-2): KAGVTQTPRYLIKTRGQQVTLSCSPISGHRSVSWYQQTPGQGLQFLFEYFSETQRNKGNFPGRFSGRQFSNSRSEMNVSTLELGDSALYLCASSLLQGGGYTFGSGTRLTVV.

This sequence joins TRBV7-7 and TRBJ2-5; D remains unclear. Trimming pared 1 base from V and 4 bases from J, leaving 7 bases between. Germline CDR1 reads SSHAT; CDR2 reads FNYEAQ (reference sequence). The CDR3 has 13 amino acids. DNA for the CDR3: TGTGCCAGCAGCTTAGTGGCACCAGAGACCCAGTACTTC. Its protein is CASSLVAPETQYF. The full variable domain, rest sourced from reference TRBV7-7 and TRBJ2-5, is GAGVSQSPRYKVTKRGQDVTLRCDPISSHATLYWYQQALGQGPEFLTYFNYEAQPDKSGLPSDRFSAERPEGSISTLTIQRTEQRDSAMYRCASSLVAPETQYFGPGTRLLVL.

This clone was seen a few times. V usage is TRBV5-1 and J usage is TRBJ2-5; D is perhaps TRBD1 (6 bases). Trimming pared 0 bases from V and 2 bases from J, leaving 11 bases between. The CDR3 covers 15 residues. Looked up from germline, CDR1 is SGHRS and CDR2 is YFSETQ. This CDR3 reads CASSLAMTGQETQYF. As DNA, the CDR3 is TGCGCCAGCAGCTTGGCCATGACAGGACAAGAGACCCAGTACTTC.

The gene calls are TRBV5-4 and TRBJ2-1; 8 bases match TRBD2. The trim removed 5 bases at V and 4 bases at J, leaving 11 bases unmatched. CDR1 and CDR2 from the germline V gene are SGHNT and YYREEE (reference sequence). CDR3 length equals 16 residues. The CDR3: CASSRGTSGGYNEQFF. DNA for the CDR3: TGTGCCAGCAGTCGGGGCACCAGCGGGGGTTACAATGAGCAGTTCTTC.

This chain joins TRBV27 and TRBJ2-7; the D is unclear. The CDR3 is made up of 11 amino acids. Germline CDR1 is MNHEY and CDR2 is SMNVEV (reference sequence). The V and J ends lost 5 bases and 5 bases respectively, with 7 bases between them. Written as DNA, the CDR3 is TGTGCCAGCAGTGCGTTTCACGAGCAGTACTTC. Its protein product is CASSAFHEQYF.

This clone was counted a single time. This chain uses TRBV18 with TRBJ2-5, with D perhaps matching TRBD2 (5 bases). The V end lost 3 bases, the J end lost 5 bases, and 13 bases lay between the germline ends. The CDR3 extends over 14 amino acids. The germline V gene encodes CDR1 KGHSH and CDR2 LQKENI. The CDR3: CASSPGSGSETQYF. For the CDR3, the DNA is TGTGCCAGCTCACCGGGGAGTGGGTCGGAGACCCAGTACTTC.

V usage is TRBV27 and J usage is TRBJ2-1, with D perhaps TRBD1 (5 bases). This CDR3 contains 13 residues. V lost 4 bases and J lost 7, with 11 bases in between. Germline CDR1 is MNHEY and CDR2 is SMNVEV (reference sequence). CDR3 residues: CASSSIDSNEQFF. The CDR3 DNA follows: TGTGCCAGCAGTTCAATCGACAGTAATGAGCAGTTCTTC.

This chain connects TRBV2 to TRBJ2-1; possible D gene TRBD2, 5 bases. V lost 6 bases and J lost 2, with 8 bases in between. This CDR3 region has 13 residues. Germline V gene data show CDR1 as SNHLY and CDR2 as FYNNEI. DNA for the CDR3: TGTGCCAGCAGCCCCGGGACCTACAATGAGCAGTTCTTC. It yields the protein CASSPGTYNEQFF.

This chain's CDR3 is CASSFSTGHRNTEAFF. CDR3 in DNA: TGTGCCAGCAGCTTTTCGACAGGCCACAGGAACACTGAAGCTTTCTTT. The chain employs TRBV5-6 and TRBJ1-1, with a possible D match to TRBD1 (6 bases). V shed 2 bases and J shed 1 base, with 15 bases lying between them. CDR3 size: 16 residues. Germline V lookup: CDR1 SGHDT, CDR2 YYEEEE. The complete variable domain, with remaining parts taken from reference TRBV5-6 and TRBJ1-1, reads DAGVTQSPTHLIKTRGQQVTLRCSPKSGHDTVSWYQQALGQGPQFIFQYYEEEERQRGNFPDRFSGHQFPNYSSELNVNALLLGDSALYLCASSFSTGHRNTEAFFGQGTRLTVV.

This clone was detected once. This sequence joins TRBV10-2 and TRBJ2-7; the match to TRBD2 covers 8 bases. This CDR3 is 17 amino acids long. Trimming took 4 bases from V and 3 from J; bases not matched to a gene: 14. Looked up from germline, CDR1 is WSHSY and CDR2 is SAAADI. The CDR3 is CASSVAKKTSGDYEQYF. In DNA, the CDR3 is TGCGCCAGCAGTGTTGCAAAAAAAACTAGCGGAGACTACGAGCAGTACTTC.